This section outlines one TCR beta chain sequence together with its context. This sample stems from a study of OX40 agonist ivuxolimab in advanced cancers. The wider study: Prior anti-PD-1, anti-PD-L1 or anti-CTLA-4 therapy was allowed; 35% to 40% had some.

Per germline, CDR1 MNHEY and CDR2 SMNVEV (reference sequence). V was cut by 3 bases and J by 1 base, with 9 bases left in between. CDR3 length: 14 amino acids. Data came from immunoSEQ multiplex PCR; TCRdb stores just in-frame clones and leaves some out. The sample consists of some 75,000 clones, more than 85% of them appearing once. The origin of this receptor is an adult with an advanced solid tumor such as melanoma, head and neck, liver or kidney cancer. This material consisted of CD4+ or CD8+ T cells sorted from blood, taken in a trial of the OX40 agonist ivuxolimab. J is TRBJ1-1 and V is TRBV27; tentatively, D is TRBD1 (6 bases). CDR3 amino acids: CASSFDRWNTEAFF. Written as DNA, the CDR3 is TGTGCCAGCAGTTTTGACAGGTGGAACACTGAAGCTTTCTTT.